Below, 14 T cell receptor beta chains from the same sample are listed, as sequenced in a study of T-cell reconstitution after alpha-beta-depleted transplantation in children. For TCRbeta, the library was prepared with unique molecular identifiers. One entry per CDR3 protein, called by TCRdb with MiXCR from the PCR reads. The table shows 530,000 or so distinct CDR3 sequences, with more than 20% occurring only once. Sequencing was performed on PBMCs, taken before TCRalphabeta/CD19-depleted stem cell transplant. These receptors were taken from a boy under two years old with Wiskott-Aldrich syndrome, due to receive a stem cell transplant.

This clonotype was counted between two and nine times. The J gene is TRBJ2-1, the V gene TRBV28; D not resolved. Looked up from germline, CDR1 is MDHEN and CDR2 is SYDVKM. This CDR3 has 12 amino acids. The germline V and J ends were trimmed by 1 base and 10 bases, with 8 bases remaining between them. CDR3 region: CASSLLGQEQFF. DNA of the CDR3: TGTGCCAGCAGTTTATTGGGTCAGGAGCAGTTCTTC.

The chain recombines TRBV5-6 with TRBJ2-1; TRBD2 matches at 13 bases. Looked up from germline, CDR1 is SGHDT and CDR2 is YYEEEE. Losses at the gene ends were 4 bases for V and 9 bases for J; bases not matched to a gene: 7. This CDR3 region has 15 residues. CDR3 region: CASSILAGGRIEQFF. The CDR3 bases are TGTGCCAGCAGCATACTAGCGGGAGGGCGTATTGAGCAGTTCTTC.

This clonotype turned up a few times. The V gene is TRBV27, the J gene TRBJ1-2; no firm D call. Germline V gene lookup returns CDR1 MNHEY and CDR2 SMNVEV (reference sequence). Trimming cost V 5 bases and J 7 bases, with 11 bases left between them. The CDR3 runs to 12 residues. CDR3: CASSAYFGGYTF. DNA of the CDR3: TGTGCCAGCAGTGCCTATTTCGGTGGCTACACCTTC.

This clonotype was counted only a few times. The gene calls are TRBV28 and TRBJ2-5, with 7 bases aligning to TRBD2. Looked up from germline, CDR1 is MDHEN and CDR2 is SYDVKM. The junction had 8 bases not matched to a gene; V was cut back by 2 bases and J by 5 bases. CDR3 length: 15 amino acids. CDR3 DNA sequence: TGTGCCAGCAGTTTAAGGACTAGATGGGGCGAGACCCAGTACTTC. It encodes CASSLRTRWGETQYF.

The CDR3 region is CSARNLGRNYNEQFF. In DNA form, the CDR3 reads TGCAGTGCTAGGAACTTAGGGCGGAATTACAATGAGCAGTTCTTC. This chain links TRBV20-1 with TRBJ2-1, with unresolved D. The V end was cut by 3 bases, the J end by 4 bases, with 16 bases between. There are 15 residues in the CDR3. Germline CDR1 reads DFQATT; CDR2 reads SNEGSKA (reference sequence).

The chain couples TRBV7-2 to TRBJ2-1; TRBD2 might be the D (5 bases). With 6 bases removed from V and 1 base from J, the gap between germline ends came to 13 bases. Germline CDR1 and CDR2: SGHTA and FQGNSA. The CDR3 totals 15 residues. The CDR3 region is CASRSSRFSYNEQFF. In DNA, the CDR3 is TGTGCCAGCAGATCTAGCAGATTTTCCTACAATGAGCAGTTCTTC.

The chain uses TRBV10-3 and TRBJ2-1, with 12 bases that match TRBD2. This CDR3 contains 16 residues. The germline V gene encodes CDR1 ENHRY and CDR2 SYGVKD. V lost 0 bases to trimming and J lost 5 bases; unmatched junction nucleotides: 2. As DNA, the CDR3 is TGTGCCATCAGTGAGTCTGGACTAGCGGGAAACAATGAGCAGTTCTTC. Translating it yields CAISESGLAGNNEQFF.

This rearrangement joins TRBV24-1 to TRBJ2-1, with a weak D call TRBD2 (6 bases). Per the germline V gene, CDR1 is KGHDR and CDR2 is SFDVKD. The CDR3 runs 14 residues. Trimming removed 11 bases at V and 7 bases at J, with 20 bases between. CDR3 sequence (DNA): TGTGCCATTAGAACCGGGAGACCGGAGAATGAGCAGTTCTTC. Translated: CAIRTGRPENEQFF.

The J gene is TRBJ2-1, the V gene TRBV29-1; D is uncertain. With 4 bases removed from V and 13 bases from J, the gap between germline ends came to 11 bases. The CDR3 is 10 amino acids. Germline values: CDR1 SQVTM, CDR2 ANQGSEA. CDR3: CSVGRPLQFF. The CDR3 DNA is TGCAGCGTTGGGCGACCCCTCCAGTTCTTC.

This chain joins TRBV5-1 and TRBJ1-1; D ambiguous. The ends were cut back, 1 base at V and 8 bases at J, with 21 bases in the middle. This CDR3 contains 16 residues. The V gene's germline CDR1 is SGHRS and CDR2 YFSETQ. CDR3 sequence: CASSLSVGYYQPEAFF. The DNA of the CDR3 is TGCGCCAGCAGCTTGTCGGTCGGGTACTATCAGCCCGAAGCTTTCTTT. The variable domain in full, completed from reference TRBV5-1 and TRBJ1-1, reads KAGVTQTPRYLIKTRGQQVTLSCSPISGHRSVSWYQQTPGQGLQFLFEYFSETQRNKGNFPGRFSGRQFSNSRSEMNVSTLELGDSALYLCASSLSVGYYQPEAFFGQGTRLTVV.

The J gene is TRBJ2-1, the V gene TRBV4-2, with 14 bases identical to TRBD2. The CDR3 contains 18 residues. After removal of 3 bases from V and 7 bases from J, the junction contained 11 bases not matched to a gene. Germline CDR1 LGHNA, CDR2 YNFKEQ. The CDR3: CASSQAGTSGSYPNEQFF. DNA for the CDR3: TGTGCCAGCAGCCAGGCCGGGACTAGCGGGAGTTATCCTAATGAGCAGTTCTTC.

This clonotype was seen only a few times. The CDR3 DNA follows: TGTGCCAGCAGGCGTAGGGGGGCGCTTAGCACAGATACGCAGTATTTT. Protein: CASRRRGALSTDTQYF. V is TRBV28 and J is TRBJ2-3, with D perhaps given as TRBD1 or TRBD2 (6 bases each). The CDR3 covers 16 residues. The V gene lost 6 bases and the J gene lost 0 bases, with 16 bases spanning the gap. From germline, CDR1 is MDHEN and CDR2 SYDVKM. Full variable domain (rest looked up from reference TRBV28 and TRBJ2-3): DVKVTQSSRYLVKRTGEKVFLECVQDMDHENMFWYRQDPGLGLRLIYFSYDVKMKEKGDIPEGYSVSREKKERFSLILESASTNQTSMYLCASRRRGALSTDTQYFGPGTRLTVL.

The chain carries TRBV11-2 and TRBJ2-1; D is undetermined. The CDR3 contains 13 residues. V was trimmed by 3 bases and J by 4 bases, leaving 7 bases between them. The germline gives CDR1 SGHAT, CDR2 FQNNGV. The CDR3 coding sequence is TGTGCCAGCAGCTTTGTTGGATACAATGAGCAGTTCTTC. Translated, it gives CASSFVGYNEQFF.

V usage is TRBV5-1 and J usage is TRBJ2-7; 7 positions match TRBD2. CDR1 is SGHRS, CDR2 YFSETQ, per germline. V gave up 4 bases and J gave up 2 bases; unmatched junction bases: 3. This CDR3 comprises 13 residues. The CDR3 coding sequence is TGCGCCAGCAGCCATGGACTAGCCTACGAGCAGTACTTC. Its translation: CASSHGLAYEQYF.